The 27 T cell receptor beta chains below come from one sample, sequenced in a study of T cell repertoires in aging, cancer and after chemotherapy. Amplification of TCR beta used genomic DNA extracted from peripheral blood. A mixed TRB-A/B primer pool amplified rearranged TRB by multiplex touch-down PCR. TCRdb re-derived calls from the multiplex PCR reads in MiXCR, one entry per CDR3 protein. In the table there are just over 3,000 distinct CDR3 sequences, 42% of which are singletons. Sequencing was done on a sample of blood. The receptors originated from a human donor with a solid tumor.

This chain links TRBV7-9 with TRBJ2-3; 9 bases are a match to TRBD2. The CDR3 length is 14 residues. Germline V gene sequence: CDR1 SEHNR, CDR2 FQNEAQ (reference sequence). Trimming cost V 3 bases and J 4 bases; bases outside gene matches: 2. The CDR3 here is CASSFSGSADTQYF. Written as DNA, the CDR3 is TGTGCCAGCAGCTTTAGCGGGAGTGCAGATACGCAGTATTTT.

The CDR3: CASSVLAGGPGTGELFF. The CDR3 DNA reads TGTGCCAGCAGCGTCCTAGCGGGAGGGCCGGGCACCGGGGAGCTGTTTTTT. This rearrangement joins TRBV7-2 to TRBJ2-2; TRBD2 agrees at 12 bases. The trim removed 5 bases at V and 4 bases at J, leaving 8 bases unmatched. The germline gives CDR1 SGHTA, CDR2 FQGNSA. The CDR3 loop spans 17 amino acids.

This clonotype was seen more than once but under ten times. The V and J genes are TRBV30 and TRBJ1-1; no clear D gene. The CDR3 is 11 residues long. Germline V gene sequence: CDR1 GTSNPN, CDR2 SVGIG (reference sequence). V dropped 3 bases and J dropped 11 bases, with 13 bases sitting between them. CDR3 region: CAWRRAVSAFF. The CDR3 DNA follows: TGTGCCTGGAGAAGGGCTGTGAGTGCTTTCTTT.

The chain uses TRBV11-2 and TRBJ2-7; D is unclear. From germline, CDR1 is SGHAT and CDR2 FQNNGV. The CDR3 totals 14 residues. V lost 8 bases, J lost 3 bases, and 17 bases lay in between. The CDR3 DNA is TGTGCCAGCGGGGTTCGGACGGACCTCTACGAGCAGTACTTC. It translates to CASGVRTDLYEQYF.

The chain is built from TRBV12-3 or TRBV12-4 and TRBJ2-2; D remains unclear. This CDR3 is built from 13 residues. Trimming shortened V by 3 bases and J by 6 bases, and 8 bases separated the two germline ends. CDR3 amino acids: CASSFQVSGELFF. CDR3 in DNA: TGTGCCAGCAGTTTCCAGGTCTCCGGGGAGCTGTTTTTT.

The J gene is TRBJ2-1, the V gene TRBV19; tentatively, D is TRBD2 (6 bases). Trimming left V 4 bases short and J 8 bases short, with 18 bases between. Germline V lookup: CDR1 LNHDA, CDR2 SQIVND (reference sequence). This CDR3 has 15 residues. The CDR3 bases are TGTGCCAGTAGTAGTGGCGGGGTGCTGCTCGATGAGCAGTTCTTC. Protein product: CASSSGGVLLDEQFF.

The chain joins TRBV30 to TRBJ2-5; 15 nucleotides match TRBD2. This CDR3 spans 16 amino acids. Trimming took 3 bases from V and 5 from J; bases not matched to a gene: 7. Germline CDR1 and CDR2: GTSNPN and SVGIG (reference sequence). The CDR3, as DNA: TGTGCCTGGAGAAGTCGGACTAGCGGGAGGGGGGAGACCCAGTACTTC. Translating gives CAWRSRTSGRGETQYF.

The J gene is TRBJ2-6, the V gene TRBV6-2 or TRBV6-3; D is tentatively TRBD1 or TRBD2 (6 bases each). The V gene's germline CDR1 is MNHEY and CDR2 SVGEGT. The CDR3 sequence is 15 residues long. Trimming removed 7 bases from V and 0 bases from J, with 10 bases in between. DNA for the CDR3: TGTGCCAGCAAGGGGGGTGGCTCTGGGGCCAACGTCCTGACTTTC. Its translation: CASKGGGSGANVLTF.

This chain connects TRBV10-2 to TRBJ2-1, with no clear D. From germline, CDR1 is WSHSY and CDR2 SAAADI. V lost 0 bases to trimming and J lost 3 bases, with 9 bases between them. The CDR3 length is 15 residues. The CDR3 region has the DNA TGCGCCAGCAGTGAGTCGGGCACATACTACAATGAGCAGTTCTTC. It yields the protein CASSESGTYYNEQFF.

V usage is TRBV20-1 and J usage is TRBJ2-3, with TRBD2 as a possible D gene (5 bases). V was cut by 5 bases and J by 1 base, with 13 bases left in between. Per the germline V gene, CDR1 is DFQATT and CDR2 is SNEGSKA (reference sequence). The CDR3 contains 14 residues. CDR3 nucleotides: TGCAGTGCTGGCCTAAGCGGTCGCACAGATACGCAGTATTTT. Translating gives CSAGLSGRTDTQYF.

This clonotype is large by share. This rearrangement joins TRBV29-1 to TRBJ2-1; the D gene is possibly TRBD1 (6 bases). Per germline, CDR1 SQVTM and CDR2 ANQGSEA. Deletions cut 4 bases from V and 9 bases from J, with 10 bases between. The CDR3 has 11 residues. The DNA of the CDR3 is TGCAGCGTTGTAGGGGGTTTTGAGCAGTTCTTC. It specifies CSVVGGFEQFF.

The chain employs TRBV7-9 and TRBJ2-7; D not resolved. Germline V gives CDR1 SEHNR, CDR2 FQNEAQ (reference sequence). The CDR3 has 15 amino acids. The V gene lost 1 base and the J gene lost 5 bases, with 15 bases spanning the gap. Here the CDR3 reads CASSLGLPFMNEQYF. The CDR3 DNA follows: TGTGCCAGCAGCTTAGGACTGCCGTTTATGAACGAGCAGTACTTC.

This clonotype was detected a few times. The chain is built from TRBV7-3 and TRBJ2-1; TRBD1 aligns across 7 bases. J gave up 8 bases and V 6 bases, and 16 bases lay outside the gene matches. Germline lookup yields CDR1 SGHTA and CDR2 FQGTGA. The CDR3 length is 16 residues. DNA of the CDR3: TGTGCCAGCAGGACAGGGTTAGGGTCTGTCGGCGATGAGCAGTTCTTC. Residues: CASRTGLGSVGDEQFF.

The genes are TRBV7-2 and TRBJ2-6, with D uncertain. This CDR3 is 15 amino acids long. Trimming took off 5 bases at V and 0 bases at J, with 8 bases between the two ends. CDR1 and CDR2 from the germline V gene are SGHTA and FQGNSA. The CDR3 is CASSLGPSGANVLTF. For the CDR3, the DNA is TGTGCCAGCAGCCTTGGGCCCTCTGGGGCCAACGTCCTGACTTTC. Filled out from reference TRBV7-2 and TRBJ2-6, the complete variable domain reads GAGVSQSPSNKVTEKGKDVELRCDPISGHTALYWYRQSLGQGLEFLIYFQGNSAPDKSGLPSDRFSAERTGGSVSTLTIQRTQQEDSAVYLCASSLGPSGANVLTFGAGSRLTVL.

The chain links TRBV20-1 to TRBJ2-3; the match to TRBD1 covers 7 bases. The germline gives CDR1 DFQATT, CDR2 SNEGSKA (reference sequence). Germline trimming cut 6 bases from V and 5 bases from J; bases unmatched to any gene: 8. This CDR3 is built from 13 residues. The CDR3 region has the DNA TGCAGTGCGAGGGGGCTGGAGGTAGATACGCAGTATTTT. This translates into CSARGLEVDTQYF.

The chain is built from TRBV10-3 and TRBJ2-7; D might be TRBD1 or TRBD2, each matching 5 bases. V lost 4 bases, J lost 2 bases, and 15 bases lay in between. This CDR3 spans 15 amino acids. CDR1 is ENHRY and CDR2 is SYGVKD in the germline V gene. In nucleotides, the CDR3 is TGTGCCATCAGTGTTCTCCGGGACGGTACCTACGAGCAGTACTTC. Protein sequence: CAISVLRDGTYEQYF.

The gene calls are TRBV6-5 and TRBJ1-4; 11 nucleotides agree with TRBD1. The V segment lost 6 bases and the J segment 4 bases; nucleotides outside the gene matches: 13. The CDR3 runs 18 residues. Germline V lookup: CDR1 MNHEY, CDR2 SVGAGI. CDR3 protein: CASRRWGGQGANNEKLFF. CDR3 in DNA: TGTGCCAGCAGACGATGGGGCGGACAGGGGGCTAATAATGAAAAACTGTTTTTT.

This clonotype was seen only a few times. DNA of the CDR3: TGTGCCAGTACCCGACAGGGACCCTATGGCTACACCTTC. Amino acids: CASTRQGPYGYTF. The chain links TRBV19 to TRBJ1-2, with TRBD1 matching over 7 bases. Trimming removed 7 bases from V and 4 bases from J; junction bases left unmatched: 6. CDR3 length equals 13 residues. Germline CDR1 is LNHDA and CDR2 is SQIVND (reference sequence).

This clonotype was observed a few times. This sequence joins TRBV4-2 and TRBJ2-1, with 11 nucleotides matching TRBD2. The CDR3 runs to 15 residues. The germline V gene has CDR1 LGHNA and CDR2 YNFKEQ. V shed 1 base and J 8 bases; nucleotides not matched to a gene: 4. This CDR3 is CASSQGLAGSYEQFF. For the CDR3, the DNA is TGTGCCAGCAGCCAAGGACTAGCGGGAAGCTATGAGCAGTTCTTC.

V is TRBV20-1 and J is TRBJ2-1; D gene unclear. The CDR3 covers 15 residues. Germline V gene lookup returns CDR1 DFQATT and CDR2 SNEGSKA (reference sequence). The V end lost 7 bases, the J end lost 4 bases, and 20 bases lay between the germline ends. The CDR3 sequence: CSVPRTEIVYNEQFF. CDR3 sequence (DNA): TGCAGTGTACCGAGAACAGAGATCGTTTACAATGAGCAGTTCTTC.

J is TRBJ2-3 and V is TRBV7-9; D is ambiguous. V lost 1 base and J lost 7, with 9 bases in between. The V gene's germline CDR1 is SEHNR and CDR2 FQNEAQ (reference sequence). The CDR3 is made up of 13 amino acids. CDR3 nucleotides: TGTGCCAGCAGCTTAGTCGTCGGGCATACGCAGTATTTT. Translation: CASSLVVGHTQYF. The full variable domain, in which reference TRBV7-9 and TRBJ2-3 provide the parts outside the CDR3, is DTGVSQNPRHKITKRGQNVTFRCDPISEHNRLYWYRQTLGQGPEFLTYFQNEAQLEKSRLLSDRFSAERPKGSFSTLEIQRTEQGDSAMYLCASSLVVGHTQYFGPGTRLTVL.

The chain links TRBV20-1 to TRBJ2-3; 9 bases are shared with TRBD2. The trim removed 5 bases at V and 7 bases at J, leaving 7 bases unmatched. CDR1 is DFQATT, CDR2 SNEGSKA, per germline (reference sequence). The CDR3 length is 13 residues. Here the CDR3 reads CSAVSGSTYTQYF. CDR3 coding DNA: TGCAGTGCTGTTAGCGGGAGTACGTATACGCAGTATTTT.

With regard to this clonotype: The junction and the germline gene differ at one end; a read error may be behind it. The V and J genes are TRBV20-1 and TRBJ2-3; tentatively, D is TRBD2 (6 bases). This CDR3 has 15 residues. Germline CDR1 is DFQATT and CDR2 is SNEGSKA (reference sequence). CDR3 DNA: TGCGGTGCTAGCCCCACCGGGACTAGCACAGATACGCAGTATTTT. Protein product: CGASPTGTSTDTQYF.

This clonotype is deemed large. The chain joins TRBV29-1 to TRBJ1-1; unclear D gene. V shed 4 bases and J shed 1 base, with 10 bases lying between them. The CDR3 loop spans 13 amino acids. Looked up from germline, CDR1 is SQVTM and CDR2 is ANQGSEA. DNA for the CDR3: TGCAGCGTTGTAAAAAGGGAGAACACTGAAGCTTTCTTT. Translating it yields CSVVKRENTEAFF.

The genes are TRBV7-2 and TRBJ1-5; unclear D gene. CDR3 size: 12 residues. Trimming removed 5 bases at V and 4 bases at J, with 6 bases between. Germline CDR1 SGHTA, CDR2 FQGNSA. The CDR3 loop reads CASSAQNQPQHF. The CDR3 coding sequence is TGTGCCAGCAGCGCCCAGAATCAGCCCCAGCATTTT.

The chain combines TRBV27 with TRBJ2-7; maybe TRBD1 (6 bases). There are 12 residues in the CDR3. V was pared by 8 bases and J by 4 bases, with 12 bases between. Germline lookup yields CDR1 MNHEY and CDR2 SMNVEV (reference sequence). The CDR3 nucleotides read TGTGCCAGCTGGGACACGAAATACGAGCAGTACTTC. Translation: CASWDTKYEQYF.

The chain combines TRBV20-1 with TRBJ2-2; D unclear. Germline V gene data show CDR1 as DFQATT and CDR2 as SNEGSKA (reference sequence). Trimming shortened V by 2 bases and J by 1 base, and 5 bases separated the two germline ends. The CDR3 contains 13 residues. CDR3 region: CSARLGNTGELFF. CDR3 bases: TGCAGTGCTAGACTTGGGAACACCGGGGAGCTGTTTTTT.